This T cell receptor (beta chain) came from a study of PD-1 blockade in classical Hodgkin lymphoma. Study observations and caveats: CD4+ TCR diversity, unlike CD8+, climbed significantly by C4D1.

On this clone itself: Its specificity is unknown.

Each and every patient relapsed after autologous stem cell transplantation, and patients got differing brentuximab vedotin exposure. The CDR3 runs to 16 residues. The V gene lost 0 bases and the J gene lost 1 base, with 7 bases spanning the gap. Germline V gene lookup returns CDR1 LNHNV and CDR2 YYDKDF (reference sequence). Profiled with immunoSEQ multiplex PCR; TCRdb holds only in-frame clones, not every one. The sample comprises some 15,000 clones, roughly 84% of which are singletons, and roughly 34% rests with the top ten. The chain links TRBV15 to TRBJ2-6; D is possibly TRBD2 (5 bases). The source of this sequence is a human donor with classical Hodgkin lymphoma. The sequences come from peripheral blood mononuclear cells (PBMCs), collected before the second cycle of nivolumab. Here the CDR3 reads CATSRDRGSGANVLTF. The CDR3 nucleotides are TGTGCCACCAGCAGAGATCGGGGATCTGGGGCCAACGTCCTGACTTTC.